These T cell receptor beta chains were read from a single sample in a study of blood T cell repertoires in COVID-19. Clones were read by immunoSEQ multiplex PCR, and TCRdb kept only the in-frame ones, dropping some. The table lists 200,000 to 300,000 clones, 83% of them singletons, with roughly 5% in the top ten. The sequencing input was peripheral blood. These TCRs come from a human donor in a cohort sampled during active COVID-19. The CDR3 runs from the conserved cysteine through the conserved F or W. Fields, in order: clone size, D gene, J gene, V gene, CDR3 protein, CDR3 DNA. D genes are given only for firm matches. Clone size, where shown, is once, few, many, or a class for clones that have expanded.

clone_size: -
d_call: -
j_call: TRBJ2-7
v_call: TRBV9
cdr3_aa: CASSLSAPGHEQYF
cdr3_nt: TGTGCCAGCAGCTTAAGCGCCCCGGGTCACGAGCAGTACTTC

clone_size: -
d_call: TRBD1
j_call: TRBJ1-6
v_call: TRBV7-9
cdr3_aa: CASSLDRGGISSYNSPLHF
cdr3_nt: TGTGCCAGCAGCTTAGACAGGGGGGGGATAAGCTCCTATAATTCACCCCTCCACTTT

clone_size: -
d_call: -
j_call: TRBJ2-3
v_call: TRBV10-3
cdr3_aa: CAIRNEGQGGKTDTQYF
cdr3_nt: TGTGCCATCAGAAACGAGGGCCAGGGAGGAAAGACAGATACGCAGTATTTT

clone_size: -
d_call: TRBD2
j_call: TRBJ2-5
v_call: TRBV7-9
cdr3_aa: CASSRGTSGRRQETQYF
cdr3_nt: TGTGCCAGCAGCCGTGGGACTAGCGGGAGGAGGCAAGAGACCCAGTACTTC

clone_size: -
d_call: TRBD1
j_call: TRBJ1-5
v_call: TRBV2
cdr3_aa: CASRGTGQPQHF
cdr3_nt: TGTGCCAGCAGAGGGACAGGGCAGCCCCAGCATTTT

clone_size: once
d_call: -
j_call: TRBJ2-7
v_call: TRBV29-1
cdr3_aa: CSVGQSGGRNEQYF
cdr3_nt: TGCAGCGTTGGACAGTCGGGGGGCCGTAACGAGCAGTACTTC

clone_size: -
d_call: -
j_call: TRBJ1-4
v_call: TRBV2
cdr3_aa: CASRRDFSTNEKLFF
cdr3_nt: TGTGCCAGCAGGAGGGACTTCTCAACTAATGAAAAACTGTTTTTT

clone_size: -
d_call: -
j_call: TRBJ1-1
v_call: TRBV7-9
cdr3_aa: CASSAAGGTEAFF
cdr3_nt: TGTGCCAGCAGCGCAGCGGGAGGGACTGAAGCTTTCTTT

clone_size: -
d_call: TRBD2
j_call: TRBJ2-1
v_call: TRBV9
cdr3_aa: CASSVAAVLAGGSSYNEQFF
cdr3_nt: TGTGCCAGCAGCGTAGCTGCGGTGTTAGCGGGAGGAAGCTCCTACAATGAGCAGTTCTTC

clone_size: -
d_call: TRBD1
j_call: TRBJ2-7
v_call: TRBV5-1
cdr3_aa: CASSFYPGTGSPEQYF
cdr3_nt: TGCGCCAGCAGCTTCTACCCCGGGACAGGGAGTCCCGAGCAGTACTTC

clone_size: -
d_call: TRBD1
j_call: TRBJ1-5
v_call: TRBV27
cdr3_aa: CASSPSTGGYHQPQHF
cdr3_nt: TGTGCCAGCAGTCCATCGACAGGGGGCTACCACCAGCCCCAGCATTTT

clone_size: -
d_call: TRBD2
j_call: TRBJ2-1
v_call: TRBV12-5
cdr3_aa: CASGLGDYEFDEQFF
cdr3_nt: TGTGCTAGTGGTTTGGGGGACTACGAGTTTGATGAGCAGTTCTTC

clone_size: -
d_call: -
j_call: TRBJ1-5
v_call: TRBV5-6
cdr3_aa: CASSLGLQGTINQPQHF
cdr3_nt: TGTGCCAGCAGCTTGGGCCTACAGGGAACAATCAATCAGCCCCAGCATTTT

clone_size: few
d_call: -
j_call: TRBJ2-7
v_call: TRBV19
cdr3_aa: CASRGGVAYEQYF
cdr3_nt: TGTGCCAGTAGAGGAGGGGTGGCCTACGAGCAGTACTTC

clone_size: -
d_call: TRBD1
j_call: TRBJ1-1
v_call: TRBV3-1/TRBV3-2
cdr3_aa: CASSQTPDRTNTEAFF
cdr3_nt: TGTGCCAGCAGCCAAACGCCGGACAGGACGAACACTGAAGCTTTCTTT

clone_size: -
d_call: TRBD2
j_call: TRBJ2-5
v_call: TRBV6-5
cdr3_aa: CAVTASGSRQETQYF
cdr3_nt: TGTGCCGTCACTGCCAGCGGGAGTCGGCAAGAGACCCAGTACTTC

clone_size: -
d_call: TRBD2
j_call: TRBJ2-5
v_call: TRBV9
cdr3_aa: CASSVEAGEPQETQYF
cdr3_nt: TGTGCCAGCAGCGTAGAAGCGGGGGAGCCCCAAGAGACCCAGTACTTC

clone_size: -
d_call: TRBD2
j_call: TRBJ2-3
v_call: TRBV29-1
cdr3_aa: CSAGRLAGTDTQYF
cdr3_nt: TGCAGCGCTGGGCGGCTAGCGGGCACAGATACGCAGTATTTT

clone_size: -
d_call: TRBD1
j_call: TRBJ2-6
v_call: TRBV10-3
cdr3_aa: CAINTGGYTVSGANVLTF
cdr3_nt: TGTGCCATCAATACAGGGGGCTATACCGTCTCTGGGGCCAACGTCCTGACTTTC

clone_size: -
d_call: -
j_call: TRBJ1-3
v_call: TRBV6-5
cdr3_aa: CASSKRTAGNTIYF
cdr3_nt: TGTGCCAGCAGTAAAAGGACAGCTGGAAACACCATATATTTT

clone_size: -
d_call: TRBD1
j_call: TRBJ1-2
v_call: TRBV18
cdr3_aa: CASSPGQGEDGYTF
cdr3_nt: TGTGCCAGCTCACCAGGTCAGGGGGAGGATGGCTACACCTTC

clone_size: -
d_call: -
j_call: TRBJ2-3
v_call: TRBV5-4
cdr3_aa: CASSLDSNTDTQYF
cdr3_nt: TGTGCCAGCAGCTTGGACAGCAACACAGATACGCAGTATTTT

clone_size: -
d_call: -
j_call: TRBJ1-2
v_call: TRBV6-1
cdr3_aa: CASSDRELARRAYTF
cdr3_nt: TGTGCCAGCAGTGATAGGGAGTTGGCTAGGAGAGCCTACACCTTC

clone_size: once
d_call: -
j_call: TRBJ1-3
v_call: TRBV14
cdr3_aa: CASSQDQGNTIYF
cdr3_nt: TGTGCCAGCAGCCAAGATCAGGGAAACACCATATATTTT

clone_size: -
d_call: -
j_call: TRBJ2-7
v_call: TRBV5-4
cdr3_aa: CASSLYTTYEQYF
cdr3_nt: TGTGCCAGCAGCTTGTACACTACCTACGAGCAGTACTTC

clone_size: -
d_call: TRBD1
j_call: TRBJ1-2
v_call: TRBV6-5
cdr3_aa: CASTETGFYGYTF
cdr3_nt: TGTGCCAGCACCGAGACAGGGTTCTATGGCTACACCTTC

clone_size: -
d_call: TRBD2
j_call: TRBJ2-7
v_call: TRBV18
cdr3_aa: CASSPLGLAGAYEQYF
cdr3_nt: TGTGCCAGCTCACCTCTGGGACTAGCGGGAGCCTACGAGCAGTACTTC

clone_size: -
d_call: -
j_call: TRBJ2-3
v_call: TRBV7-3
cdr3_aa: CASGTGSSGITDTQYF
cdr3_nt: TGTGCCAGCGGCACCGGAAGTAGCGGTATCACAGATACGCAGTATTTT

clone_size: -
d_call: -
j_call: TRBJ2-2
v_call: TRBV7-2
cdr3_aa: CASSPLAGAGELFF
cdr3_nt: TGTGCCAGCAGCCCTCTTGCTGGGGCTGGGGAGCTGTTTTTT

clone_size: -
d_call: TRBD2
j_call: TRBJ2-7
v_call: TRBV28
cdr3_aa: CASSYSEGLAGNYEQYF
cdr3_nt: TGTGCCAGCAGTTACAGCGAGGGACTAGCGGGAAACTACGAGCAGTACTTC

clone_size: -
d_call: -
j_call: TRBJ1-5
v_call: TRBV5-6
cdr3_aa: CASSSPLKGQPQHF
cdr3_nt: TGTGCCAGCAGCTCTCCTCTAAAGGGGCAGCCCCAGCATTTT

clone_size: -
d_call: -
j_call: TRBJ1-4
v_call: TRBV19
cdr3_aa: CASSIGRLGATNEKLFF
cdr3_nt: TGTGCCAGTAGCATCGGGAGGTTGGGGGCAACTAATGAAAAACTGTTTTTT

clone_size: -
d_call: -
j_call: TRBJ1-1
v_call: TRBV4-2
cdr3_aa: CASSQDLGHFEAFF
cdr3_nt: TGTGCCAGCAGCCAAGATCTCGGTCACTTTGAAGCTTTCTTT

clone_size: once
d_call: -
j_call: TRBJ1-2
v_call: TRBV6-5
cdr3_aa: CASRLDGSNYGYTF
cdr3_nt: TGTGCCAGCAGACTCGACGGGTCTAACTATGGCTACACCTTC

clone_size: -
d_call: -
j_call: TRBJ2-7
v_call: TRBV6-5
cdr3_aa: CASSYSRDSYEQYF
cdr3_nt: TGTGCCAGCAGTTACTCCAGGGACTCCTACGAGCAGTACTTC